This T cell receptor beta chain was sequenced during a study of T cells in localized non-small cell lung cancer. The method was immunoSEQ multiplex PCR; TCRdb's version includes in-frame clones alone and lacks a portion of them. The table includes roughly 19,000 clones, about nine tenths detected once. The V gene's germline CDR1 is SEHNR and CDR2 FQNEAQ (reference sequence). V was pared by 3 bases and J by 6 bases, with 12 bases between. The length of the CDR3 is 13 residues. Sequenced here: PBMCs, sampled before any cancer treatment. This TCR was recovered from a man aged 35-75 years with stage II squamous cell lung carcinoma. V gene TRBV7-9 combines with J gene TRBJ2-7, with D unclear. The CDR3: CASSFDGWSEQYF. CDR3 bases: TGTGCCAGCAGCTTCGATGGATGGTCCGAGCAGTACTTC.